Given below is one T cell receptor beta chain in context. This sample was taken from a study of Graves' ophthalmopathy and Graves' hyperthyroidism. Turning to the study itself: There was a collection of peripheral blood at initial diagnosis, before any treatment.

The sequenced template was RNA, covering the TCR beta CDR3 region. The library came from an HTBI-primed first-round RT-PCR and a second-round multiplex PCR. Each CDR3 protein gets one entry after TCRdb re-called the multiplex PCR reads with MiXCR. The data contain around 400,000 distinct CDR3 sequences, 20% to 25% of them singletons. Germline assignment: CDR1 SGHRS and CDR2 YFSETQ. CDR3 size: 14 residues. V lost 0 bases to trimming and J lost 8 bases; unmatched junction nucleotides: 5. Certain patients were not enrolled. These were patients with other autoimmune diseases, uncontrolled infections, pregnancy or lactation. Diagnosis used clinical symptoms, serum thyroxine, TRAb, thyroid ultrasound and orbital computed tomography.

This TCR derives from a young woman with stable Graves' hyperthyroidism. V is TRBV5-1 and J is TRBJ1-2; the match to TRBD1 covers 9 bases. Source material: peripheral blood. The CDR3: CASSLGDRVIGYTF. The CDR3 nucleotides are TGCGCCAGCAGCTTGGGGGACAGGGTTATCGGCTACACCTTC.